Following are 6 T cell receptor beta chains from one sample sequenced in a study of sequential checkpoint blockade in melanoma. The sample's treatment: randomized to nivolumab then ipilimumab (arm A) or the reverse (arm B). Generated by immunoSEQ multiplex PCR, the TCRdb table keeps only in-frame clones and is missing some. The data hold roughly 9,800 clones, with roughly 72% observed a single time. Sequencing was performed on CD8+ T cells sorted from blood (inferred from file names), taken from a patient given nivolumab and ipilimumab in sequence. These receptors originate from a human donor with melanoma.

The CDR3 here is CASSDRVLYGYTF. In nucleotides, the CDR3 is TGTGCCAGCAGCGACAGGGTCTTGTATGGCTACACCTTC. The chain is built from TRBV6-1 and TRBJ1-2; 7 bases fit TRBD1. Trimming at V came to 6 bases and at J to 5 bases, leaving 6 bases not matched to a gene. The germline gives CDR1 MNHNS, CDR2 SASEGT. The CDR3 sequence is 13 residues long.

CDR3 DNA sequence: TGCGCCAGCAGCCATGGCACCGGGACAGCGTATGGCTACACCTTC. Protein: CASSHGTGTAYGYTF. The chain couples TRBV4-1 to TRBJ1-2; 7 bases fit TRBD1. The CDR3 extends over 15 amino acids. Unmatched junction bases numbered 9, after V lost 3 bases and J lost 5 bases. Looked up from germline, CDR1 is MGHRA and CDR2 is YSYEKL.

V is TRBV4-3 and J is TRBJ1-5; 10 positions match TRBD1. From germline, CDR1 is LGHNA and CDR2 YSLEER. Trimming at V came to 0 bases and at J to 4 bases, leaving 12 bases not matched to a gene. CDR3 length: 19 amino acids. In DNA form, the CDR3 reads TGCGCCAGCAGCCAAGATGCGGTCTTGGACAGGGGGATAAATCAGCCCCAGCATTTT. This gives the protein CASSQDAVLDRGINQPQHF.

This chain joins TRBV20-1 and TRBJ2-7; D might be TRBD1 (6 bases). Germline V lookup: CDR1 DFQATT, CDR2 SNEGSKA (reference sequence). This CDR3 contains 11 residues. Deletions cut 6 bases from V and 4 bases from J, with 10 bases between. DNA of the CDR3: TGCAGTGCGGGACACCCATACGAGCAGTACTTC. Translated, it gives CSAGHPYEQYF.

The CDR3: CASRQGVYYEKLFF. The CDR3 nucleotides are TGTGCCAGCAGACAGGGTGTATATTACGAAAAACTGTTTTTT. The J gene is TRBJ1-4, the V gene TRBV28; D perhaps matches TRBD1 (6 bases). There are 14 residues in the CDR3. Germline V gene sequence: CDR1 MDHEN, CDR2 SYDVKM. V was cut by 6 bases and J by 8 bases, with 16 bases left in between.

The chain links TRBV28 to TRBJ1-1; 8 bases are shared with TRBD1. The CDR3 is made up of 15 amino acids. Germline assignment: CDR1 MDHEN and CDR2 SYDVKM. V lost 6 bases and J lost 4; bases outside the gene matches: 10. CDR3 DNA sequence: TGTGCCAGCAGCTCCCCCGGTACAGGGGGCACTGAAGCTTTCTTT. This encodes CASSSPGTGGTEAFF. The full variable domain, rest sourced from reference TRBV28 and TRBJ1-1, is DVKVTQSSRYLVKRTGEKVFLECVQDMDHENMFWYRQDPGLGLRLIYFSYDVKMKEKGDIPEGYSVSREKKERFSLILESASTNQTSMYLCASSSPGTGGTEAFFGQGTRLTVV.